This is a list of T cell receptor beta chains from one sample in a study of T cell repertoires in cytomegalovirus infection. TCRdb fed the reads into MiXCR, producing one record per CDR3 protein. Of 210,000 or so distinct CDR3 sequences listed, 5% to 8.5% are singletons. Material: PBMCs. The receptor source for this set is a human donor in good health (CMV status not recorded). Some clones in this sample may be carry-over from other donors' samples. CDR3s include the opening cysteine and the closing phenylalanine or tryptophan. A D gene is named only where the DNA matches it firmly. The size entry is marked missing in some rows and otherwise reads once, few, many or a size class.

V	J	size	D	DNA	CDR3
TRBV18	TRBJ1-2	.	TRBD1	TGTGCCAGCTCACCACCGGGACAGGGGAGTTCTCGCCGGAACTATGGCTACACCTTC	CASSPPGQGSSRRNYGYTF
TRBV12-3/TRBV12-4	TRBJ1-2	many	.	TGTGCCAGCAGTCAGATCCTCGGGGGCTACACCTTC	CASSQILGGYTF
TRBV7-9	TRBJ2-1	many	TRBD1	TGTGCCAGCAGCTCTGGAACAGGGGGCAAGGATGAGCAGTTCTTC	CASSSGTGGKDEQFF
TRBV27	TRBJ2-5	many	TRBD2	TGTGCCAGTAGACTAGCGGGGGGACTACAAGAGACCCAGTACTTC	CASRLAGGLQETQYF
TRBV6-1	TRBJ2-3	many	.	TGTGCCAGCACCCCCGGGACACTGTTTAATACGCAGTATTTT	CASTPGTLFNTQYF
TRBV7-9	TRBJ2-7	many	.	TGTGCCAGCAGCTCCATACAGGGATCCTCCTACGAGCAGTACTTC	CASSSIQGSSYEQYF
TRBV19	TRBJ1-5	many	TRBD1	TGTGCCAGTAGCCCCCCCTATGACAGGGTGCGGGACAGCAATCAGCCCCAGCATTTT	CASSPPYDRVRDSNQPQHF
TRBV20-1	TRBJ1-1	many	.	TGCAGTGCTGGTGGGGGGGCAACGGGGAACACTGAAGCTTTCTTT	CSAGGGATGNTEAFF
TRBV18	TRBJ1-1	many	.	TGTGCCAGCTCACCCTGGGGCAGCCAGATGAACACTGAAGCTTTCTTT	CASSPWGSQMNTEAFF
TRBV20-1	TRBJ2-1	many	.	TGCAGTGCTAGTCGGCAGGGATTCTACAATGAGCAGTTCTTC	CSASRQGFYNEQFF
TRBV20-1	TRBJ1-1	many	.	TGCAGTGCGGACCGACAGACGAACACTGAAGCTTTCTTT	CSADRQTNTEAFF
TRBV7-2	TRBJ2-5	many	TRBD1	TGTGCCAGCAGCTTTTTCCGACAGGGGGCTAGGGAGACCCAGTACTTC	CASSFFRQGARETQYF
TRBV7-6	TRBJ2-1	many	TRBD2	TGTGCCAGCAGCCCCTATGGGCCAGCGGGGCCCTTTGGGGAGCAGTTCTTC	CASSPYGPAGPFGEQFF
TRBV5-8	TRBJ1-5	many	.	TGTGCCAGCAGCTTGTTGTCGGGTGGCAATCAGCCCCAGCATTTT	CASSLLSGGNQPQHF
TRBV11-1	TRBJ2-5	.	TRBD1	TGTGCCAGCAGCCTCGGACAGGACCAAGAGACCCAGTACTTC	CASSLGQDQETQYF
TRBV11-2	TRBJ2-1	many	TRBD1	TGTGCCAGCAGCCACGGGACAGCTTACAATGAGCAGTTCTTC	CASSHGTAYNEQFF
TRBV7-2	TRBJ1-4	many	TRBD1	TGTGCCAGCAGCTTAGGGACAGACAGGGGGGAAGGAAAACTGTTTTTT	CASSLGTDRGEGKLFF
TRBV28	TRBJ2-7	many	.	TGTGCCAGCAGTTTTACAGCCTACGAGCAGTACTTC	CASSFTAYEQYF
TRBV28	TRBJ1-4	.	.	TGTGCCAGCAATCCGGCGTCGGTTAATGAAAATCTGTTTTTT	CASNPASVNENLFF
TRBV5-1	TRBJ2-7	many	.	TGCGCCAGCAGCTTGCATCAGACCGGCATGGACGAGCAGTACTTC	CASSLHQTGMDEQYF
TRBV29-1	TRBJ1-1	many	.	TGCAGCGTTTTTTCCGCGGTTCCCCGCGGGAACACTGAAGCTTTCTTT	CSVFSAVPRGNTEAFF
TRBV14	TRBJ2-1	many	.	TGTGCCAGCAGCCAAGATGTAGACGGGGTGCAGTTCTTC	CASSQDVDGVQFF
TRBV7-2	TRBJ1-1	many	.	TGTGCCAGCAGCTCGGAAGGGGCACCCCGGGGCACTGAAGCTTTCTTT	CASSSEGAPRGTEAFF
TRBV15	TRBJ1-4	many	.	TGTGCCACCAGCAGTGGTTACCCGAAACTGTTTTTT	CATSSGYPKLFF
TRBV20-1	TRBJ1-5	many	.	TGCAGTGCTAGATTGGCTAGGGAAGGGGGTCAGCCCCAGCATTTT	CSARLAREGGQPQHF
TRBV24-1	TRBJ2-3	.	.	TGTGCCACCAGTGACCAGGGACGACAATCCACAGATACGCAGTATTTT	CATSDQGRQSTDTQYF
TRBV7-2	TRBJ2-7	many	.	TGTGCCAGCAGCTTAGTAGTGATCGGGGTCGTATACGAGCAGTACTTC	CASSLVVIGVVYEQYF
TRBV6-1	TRBJ1-1	many	.	TGTGCCAGCAGTCCACGCGGGGCCCAGGAAGCTTTCTTT	CASSPRGAQEAFF